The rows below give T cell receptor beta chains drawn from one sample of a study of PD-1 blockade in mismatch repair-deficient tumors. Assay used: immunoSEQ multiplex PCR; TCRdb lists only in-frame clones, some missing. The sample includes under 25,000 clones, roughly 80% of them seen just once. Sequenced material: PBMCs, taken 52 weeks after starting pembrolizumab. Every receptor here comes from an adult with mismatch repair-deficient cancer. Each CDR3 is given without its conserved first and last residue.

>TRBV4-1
ASSRTREGRVEQY
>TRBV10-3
AISDWENTIY
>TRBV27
ASSPDTFSGANVLT
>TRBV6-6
ASSTGPANSPLH
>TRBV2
ASSAYQGAF
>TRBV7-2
ASSLAGVQGEQF
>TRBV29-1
SVGRGTVFGYGYT
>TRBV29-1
SLYEGGYNEQF
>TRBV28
ASSFADIDSYEQY
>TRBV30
ASADSSNEKLF
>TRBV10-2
ASSETGGRYTQY
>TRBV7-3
ASSRGIQETQY